The 10 T cell receptor beta chains in this list originate from one sample, sequenced in a study of technical replicates of blood from a few donors. Only in-frame clones appear in the TCRdb table, and some are missing; sequencing was by immunoSEQ multiplex PCR. The profile shows approximately 73,000 clones, around 90% of them singletons. The material sequenced was T cells isolated from PBMCs. The receptor set was obtained from a human donor in good health.

This chain connects TRBV2 to TRBJ2-7; 7 nucleotides line up with TRBD2. The CDR3 has 15 residues. The V gene end was trimmed by 6 bases and the J gene end by 5 bases; junction bases not matched to a gene: 13. CDR1 and CDR2 (germline): SNHLY, FYNNEI. CDR3 residues: CASSTSSGGRNEQYF. The CDR3 DNA is TGTGCCAGCAGCACTTCCTCCGGCGGGAGAAACGAGCAGTACTTC.

This clone has a single count. The rearrangement uses TRBV28 and TRBJ1-1; the D gene is possibly TRBD1 (6 bases). The germline CDR1 and CDR2 sequences are MDHEN and SYDVKM. This CDR3 is 17 amino acids long. With 6 bases removed from V and 3 bases from J, the gap between germline ends came to 23 bases. The CDR3 region has the DNA TGTGCCAGCAGGTATACAGGGATGAGTAGGATGGACACTGAAGCTTTCTTT. Protein sequence: CASRYTGMSRMDTEAFF. Supplemented by reference TRBV28 and TRBJ1-1, the full variable domain reads DVKVTQSSRYLVKRTGEKVFLECVQDMDHENMFWYRQDPGLGLRLIYFSYDVKMKEKGDIPEGYSVSREKKERFSLILESASTNQTSMYLCASRYTGMSRMDTEAFFGQGTRLTVV.

In this sample, this clone turned up once. In DNA, the CDR3 is TGTGCCAGCAGCCCACTAGCGGGAGGGCTAGAAGTCTACGAGCAGTACTTC. Its protein is CASSPLAGGLEVYEQYF. The chain uses TRBV7-6 and TRBJ2-7; 13 bases are shared with TRBD2. The CDR3 consists of 17 residues. CDR1 is SGHVS and CDR2 is FNYEAQ in the germline V gene. J was trimmed by 3 bases and V by 5 bases; bases with no gene match: 10.

The V gene is TRBV19, the J gene TRBJ1-2; 7 nucleotides agree with TRBD1. This CDR3 spans 15 amino acids. V lost 5 bases, J lost 3 bases, and 9 bases stayed unmatched. CDR1 and CDR2 (germline): LNHDA, SQIVND (reference sequence). The CDR3: CASSPGTDPYYGYTF. The CDR3 nucleotides are TGTGCCAGTAGTCCGGGGACAGACCCATACTATGGCTACACCTTC.

The rearrangement joins TRBV15 to TRBJ1-3, with 7 bases aligning to TRBD1. V lost 2 bases, J lost 0 bases, and 7 bases stayed unmatched. The CDR3 is 17 residues long. Germline values: CDR1 LNHNV, CDR2 YYDKDF (reference sequence). CDR3 in DNA: TGTGCCACCAGCAGATCCCGGGACAGTCCCTCTGGAAACACCATATATTTT. Translation: CATSRSRDSPSGNTIYF.

This chain connects TRBV6-5 to TRBJ1-1, with D possibly TRBD1 on 6 matching bases. The germline V gene has CDR1 MNHEY and CDR2 SVGAGI. Deletions cut 0 bases from V and 5 bases from J, with 16 bases between. The CDR3 covers 16 residues. CDR3 in DNA: TGTGCCAGCAGTTACTCCCTATGGGGGCTTGAGACTGAAGCTTTCTTT. Residues: CASSYSLWGLETEAFF.

Here the CDR3 DNA reads TGTGCCAGCAGCCAAGATCTTGGCGGGAGCTCCTACAATGAGCAGTTCTTC. This translates into CASSQDLGGSSYNEQFF. J is TRBJ2-1 and V is TRBV4-2; 7 bases match TRBD2. The germline V gene has CDR1 LGHNA and CDR2 YNFKEQ. V lost 0 bases and J lost 0; bases outside the gene matches: 5. CDR3 size: 17 residues.

This chain uses TRBV6-5 with TRBJ2-1; maybe TRBD2 (5 bases). Germline-derived CDR1 and CDR2 are MNHEY and SVGAGI. This CDR3 has 13 amino acids. V lost 8 bases, J lost 3 bases, and 11 bases lay in between. The CDR3 sequence: CASGRVGYNEQFF. CDR3 sequence (DNA): TGTGCCAGCGGGCGGGTAGGCTACAATGAGCAGTTCTTC.

The chain recombines TRBV7-9 with TRBJ1-2; D might be TRBD1 (5 bases). Trimming pared 2 bases from V and 0 bases from J, leaving 16 bases between. This CDR3 region has 17 residues. The germline V gene encodes CDR1 SEHNR and CDR2 FQNEAQ (reference sequence). CDR3: CASSLWTSVPANYGYTF. The CDR3 nucleotides are TGTGCCAGCAGCTTATGGACATCCGTTCCCGCTAACTATGGCTACACCTTC.

The CDR3: CASSLVWTGGEKLFF. The CDR3 DNA reads as TGTGCCAGCAGCTTAGTATGGACAGGGGGGGAAAAACTGTTTTTT. The V gene is TRBV7-8, the J gene TRBJ1-4, with 10 positions matching TRBD1. Germline assignment: CDR1 SGHVS and CDR2 FQNEAQ. V shed 1 base and J 8 bases; nucleotides not matched to a gene: 4. CDR3 length: 15 amino acids.